Shown below are 27 T cell receptor beta chains from a single sample sequenced in a study of post-analysis software for immune sequencing data. Study-wide results and limits: The five TRBV segments detected at higher frequency in patients than in controls included TRBV5-6, TRBV5-1 and TRBV20-1.

Antigen specificity for these receptors is unknown. Unique molecular identifiers were carried by the TCR beta cDNA libraries. In TCRdb, the PCR reads were re-called with MiXCR into one record per CDR3 protein. The sample holds over 700,000 distinct CDR3 sequences, roughly 29% seen once. Sequencing was performed on blood. These receptors came from a girl aged 5 to 17 with multiple sclerosis.

This clonotype was counted a single time. The chain employs TRBV3-1 and TRBJ1-3, with TRBD1 as a possible D gene (5 bases). V was cut by 2 bases and J by 0 bases, with 11 bases left in between. CDR1 LGHDT and CDR2 YNNKEL come from the germline V gene (reference sequence). This CDR3 is built from 16 residues. CDR3 bases: TGTGCCAGCAGCCAACTACAGGTGACCTCTGGAAACACCATATATTTT. Translating it yields CASSQLQVTSGNTIYF. The complete variable domain, with remaining parts taken from reference TRBV3-1 and TRBJ1-3, reads DTAVSQTPKYLVTQMGNDKSIKCEQNLGHDTMYWYKQDSKKFLKIMFSYNNKELIINETVPNRFSPKSPDKAHLNLHINSLELGDSAVYFCASSQLQVTSGNTIYFGEGSWLTVV.

This clonotype has a handful of counts. The chain is built from TRBV6-5 and TRBJ2-1; 10 bases are a match to TRBD2. Germline CDR1 and CDR2: MNHEY and SVGAGI. The J segment lost 3 bases and the V segment lost 2 bases, leaving 1 base of the junction unmatched. The CDR3 is 15 residues long. CDR3 sequence (DNA): TGTGCCAGCAGTTACGGGACTAGCGTCTACAATGAGCAGTTCTTC. Translating gives CASSYGTSVYNEQFF.

This clonotype was seen more than once but under ten times. The V and J genes are TRBV10-3 and TRBJ2-2, with no clear D. V shed 6 bases and J shed 0 bases, with 8 bases lying between them. The germline CDR1 and CDR2 sequences are ENHRY and SYGVKD. The CDR3 length is 14 residues. The CDR3 region has the DNA TGTGCCATCAGGAAGGAACCGAACACCGGGGAGCTGTTTTTT. The encoded protein is CAIRKEPNTGELFF.

This clonotype has just a few counts. This chain links TRBV10-1 with TRBJ2-3; possible D gene TRBD2, 5 bases. This CDR3 comprises 15 residues. Germline V gene data show CDR1 as WNHNN and CDR2 as SYGVQD (reference sequence). V shed 4 bases and J shed 1 base, with 12 bases lying between them. The DNA for the CDR3 is TGCGCCAGCAGTGGGGCAGCGGACGGCACAGATACGCAGTATTTT. Its translation is CASSGAADGTDTQYF.

V and J are TRBV29-1 and TRBJ1-2; 9 nucleotides agree with TRBD1. CDR1 and CDR2 from the germline V gene are SQVTM and ANQGSEA. The CDR3 is 13 amino acids. The V gene end was trimmed by 6 bases and the J gene end by 8 bases; junction bases not matched to a gene: 10. CDR3 amino acids: CSVETGGYNGYTF. In nucleotides, the CDR3 is TGCAGCGTAGAGACAGGGGGATACAACGGCTACACCTTC.

A few counts support this clonotype. The chain has TRBV7-9 and TRBJ1-2; D is uncertain. This CDR3 comprises 14 residues. Looked up from germline, CDR1 is SEHNR and CDR2 is FQNEAQ (reference sequence). Trimming removed 3 bases at V and 2 bases at J, with 10 bases between. The CDR3 bases are TGTGCCAGCAGCTTCATCGGCAGAAACTATGGCTACACCTTC. It translates to CASSFIGRNYGYTF.

The chain has TRBV7-2 and TRBJ2-7; 11 bases fit TRBD2. Trimming took 9 bases from V and 3 from J; bases not matched to a gene: 10. Germline V gene lookup returns CDR1 SGHTA and CDR2 FQGNSA. CDR3 length equals 15 residues. The CDR3 loop is CASRGGLADNYEQYF. Here the CDR3 DNA reads TGTGCCAGTAGGGGGGGACTAGCGGACAACTACGAGCAGTACTTC. Filled out from reference TRBV7-2 and TRBJ2-7, the complete variable domain reads GAGVSQSPSNKVTEKGKDVELRCDPISGHTALYWYRQSLGQGLEFLIYFQGNSAPDKSGLPSDRFSAERTGGSVSTLTIQRTQQEDSAVYLCASRGGLADNYEQYFGPGTRLTVT.

This clonotype came up a few times. The chain couples TRBV15 to TRBJ2-7; D tentatively fits TRBD1 or TRBD2 (7 bases each). With 0 bases removed from V and 4 bases from J, the gap between germline ends came to 16 bases. Germline-derived CDR1 and CDR2 are LNHNV and YYDKDF (reference sequence). The length of the CDR3 is 16 residues. CDR3 protein: CATSRDPGGESYEQYF. CDR3 coding DNA: TGTGCCACCAGCAGAGATCCAGGGGGGGAGAGTTACGAGCAGTACTTC.

In its sample, this clonotype was seen a few times. The chain links TRBV5-6 to TRBJ1-2; TRBD1 is a possible D gene (6 bases). V lost 3 bases and J 4 bases, leaving 16 bases between the germline ends. The CDR3 length is 15 residues. Germline values: CDR1 SGHDT, CDR2 YYEEEE. CDR3 nucleotides: TGTGCCAGCAGCTCGGCGGGCAGGGGCGGCTATGGCTACACCTTC. Amino acids: CASSSAGRGGYGYTF.

This clonotype was recorded at least ten times. The chain carries TRBV4-1 and TRBJ2-5; TRBD1 agrees at 10 bases. The length of the CDR3 is 14 residues. Germline CDR1 and CDR2: MGHRA and YSYEKL. The J segment lost 3 bases and the V segment lost 3 bases, leaving 1 base of the junction unmatched. The chain's CDR3 is CASSQGTGEETQYF. As DNA, the CDR3 is TGCGCCAGCAGCCAGGGGACAGGGGAAGAGACCCAGTACTTC.

V and J are TRBV5-6 and TRBJ1-5, with D maybe TRBD1 (5 bases). Germline CDR1 is SGHDT and CDR2 is YYEEEE. Between the trimmed V and J ends, which lost 4 bases and 6 bases, there was a span of 23 bases. The CDR3 loop spans 17 amino acids. The CDR3: CASSRLHGRGQGQPQHF. The CDR3 DNA sequence: TGTGCCAGCAGCAGACTACATGGGAGGGGTCAAGGTCAGCCCCAGCATTTT.

This clonotype was seen more than once but under ten times. This chain uses TRBV11-3 with TRBJ2-1, with D tentatively TRBD1 or TRBD2 (6 bases each). Germline V lookup: CDR1 SGHNT, CDR2 YENEEA. Between the trimmed V and J ends, which lost 4 bases and 8 bases, there was a span of 24 bases. This CDR3 region has 17 residues. CDR3 nucleotide sequence: TGTGCCAGCAGCTGGACTAAAGGGGGACCGGGGCTGGATGAGCAGTTCTTC. It is translated as CASSWTKGGPGLDEQFF.

The chain is built from TRBV5-1 and TRBJ1-2; D is perhaps TRBD1 (5 bases). V was pared by 0 bases and J by 8 bases, with 8 bases between. The CDR3 totals 12 residues. Germline V gene data show CDR1 as SGHRS and CDR2 as YFSETQ. CDR3 residues: CASSLEQGGYTF. CDR3 sequence (DNA): TGCGCCAGCAGCTTGGAGCAGGGAGGCTACACCTTC.

For the CDR3, the DNA is TGCAGTGCTATCCCTTCGCGGGGGGCAGGGGAGACCCAGTACTTC. This translates into CSAIPSRGAGETQYF. The chain recombines TRBV20-1 with TRBJ2-5, with 8 bases identical to TRBD2. The CDR3 covers 15 residues. The germline gives CDR1 DFQATT, CDR2 SNEGSKA (reference sequence). V lost 4 bases, J lost 5 bases, and 12 bases stayed unmatched.

The rearrangement uses TRBV20-1 and TRBJ2-7, with 8 bases identical to TRBD1. The germline V gene has CDR1 DFQATT and CDR2 SNEGSKA (reference sequence). The CDR3 is 15 amino acids. DNA for the CDR3: TGCGACTTCTTCCCGGGCCCCAGGGGGCACTACGAGCAGTACTTC. This encodes CDFFPGPRGHYEQYF.

V gene TRBV10-3 combines with J gene TRBJ2-1, with D perhaps TRBD1 or TRBD2 (5 bases each). V lost 6 bases, J lost 10 bases, and 13 bases lay in between. Germline assignment: CDR1 ENHRY and CDR2 SYGVKD. The CDR3 has 12 residues. The CDR3 is CAIRGTRGEQFF. In nucleotides, the CDR3 is TGTGCCATCAGGGGAACTAGGGGCGAGCAGTTCTTC.

This clonotype was counted between two and nine times. CDR3 amino acids: CASSSGPTLNEQFF. In DNA form, the CDR3 reads TGTGCCAGCAGTTCGGGCCCTACGCTGAATGAGCAGTTCTTC. The chain is built from TRBV27 and TRBJ2-1; D is undetermined. The length of the CDR3 is 14 residues. V was cut by 4 bases and J by 7 bases, with 14 bases left in between. In germline, CDR1 is MNHEY, CDR2 SMNVEV (reference sequence).

The chain joins TRBV20-1 to TRBJ1-1; D is undetermined. The CDR3 runs to 14 residues. Looked up from germline, CDR1 is DFQATT and CDR2 is SNEGSKA (reference sequence). The V end lost 0 bases, the J end lost 4 bases, and 12 bases lay between the germline ends. DNA for the CDR3: TGCAGTGCTAGAGATGGACTGGGTGCCACTGAAGCTTTCTTT. Its protein product is CSARDGLGATEAFF.

Comments on this clonotype: A much larger clone lies one base from this, so it may be a read error. The chain links TRBV11-1 to TRBJ2-7, with TRBD1 identical over 8 bases. CDR3 length: 13 amino acids. Germline CDR1 is SGHAT and CDR2 is FQDESV (reference sequence). The CDR3 loop is CASSPQGAYEQCF. The CDR3 DNA reads TGTGCCAGCAGCCCGCAGGGGGCCTACGAGCAGTGCTTC.

A few counts support this clonotype. The J gene is TRBJ1-2, the V gene TRBV12-3 or TRBV12-4, with D perhaps matching TRBD1 (5 bases). This CDR3 spans 11 amino acids. V lost 5 bases to trimming and J lost 7 bases, with 8 bases between them. The CDR3 is CASSRRGGYTF. In DNA form, the CDR3 reads TGTGCCAGCAGTAGAAGGGGTGGCTACACCTTC.

This clonotype was counted a few times. This chain links TRBV20-1 with TRBJ1-2; the D is unclear. This CDR3 has 13 residues. Trimming left V 2 bases short and J 4 bases short, with 11 bases between. Per the germline V gene, CDR1 is DFQATT and CDR2 is SNEGSKA (reference sequence). CDR3 DNA sequence: TGCAGTGCTAGATTGGACCCAGCCTATGGCTACACCTTC. This encodes CSARLDPAYGYTF.

This chain links TRBV5-1 with TRBJ2-5; possibly TRBD1 for D (5 bases). The germline V gene has CDR1 SGHRS and CDR2 YFSETQ. The CDR3 is made up of 16 amino acids. Trimming shortened V by 3 bases and J by 3 bases, and 18 bases separated the two germline ends. CDR3 in DNA: TGCGCCAGCAGCTACCCGTCGTGGGGCGGAGAAGAGACCCAGTACTTC. Its protein product is CASSYPSWGGEETQYF. The complete variable domain, with remaining parts taken from reference TRBV5-1 and TRBJ2-5, reads KAGVTQTPRYLIKTRGQQVTLSCSPISGHRSVSWYQQTPGQGLQFLFEYFSETQRNKGNFPGRFSGRQFSNSRSEMNVSTLELGDSALYLCASSYPSWGGEETQYFGPGTRLLVL.

This clonotype was seen a single time. The gene calls are TRBV11-2 and TRBJ2-4; no reliable D call. V lost 5 bases, J lost 13 bases, and 21 bases lay in between. The CDR3 runs 14 residues. CDR1 SGHAT and CDR2 FQNNGV come from the germline V gene. In DNA, the CDR3 is TGTGCCAGCAGCCCCGGACGGTTCAACGGTGGGCAGTACTTC. Amino acid sequence: CASSPGRFNGGQYF.

This clonotype has more than one count but fewer than ten. This rearrangement joins TRBV5-1 to TRBJ2-3, with D possibly matching TRBD2 (6 bases). CDR1 SGHRS and CDR2 YFSETQ come from the germline V gene. The germline V and J ends were trimmed by 3 bases and 6 bases, with 14 bases remaining between them. CDR3 length: 14 residues. The CDR3 sequence is CASSSSGAGDTQYF. For the CDR3, the DNA is TGCGCCAGCAGCTCCTCCGGAGCGGGCGATACGCAGTATTTT.

This clonotype occurred a few times. The chain has TRBV5-5 and TRBJ1-5, with TRBD1 as a possible D gene (6 bases). Germline-derived CDR1 and CDR2 are SGHKS and YYEKEE (reference sequence). The germline V and J ends were trimmed by 0 bases and 7 bases, with 14 bases remaining between them. The CDR3 spans 15 residues. The CDR3 sequence is CASSLVPGRGQPQHF. The CDR3 DNA reads TGTGCCAGCAGCTTGGTCCCAGGGAGGGGGCAGCCCCAGCATTTT.

This clonotype was detected a few times. The chain uses TRBV20-1 and TRBJ1-5; 8 bases match TRBD1. CDR1 DFQATT and CDR2 SNEGSKA come from the germline V gene (reference sequence). The CDR3 is 14 residues long. V dropped 2 bases and J dropped 5; count of bases not matched to a gene: 5. The DNA for the CDR3 is TGCAGTGCTAGACGGCAGGGGGCTTATCAGCCCCAGCATTTT. Translation gives CSARRQGAYQPQHF.

This chain connects TRBV7-2 to TRBJ2-6, with D possibly being TRBD1 or TRBD2 (5 bases each). Per germline, CDR1 SGHTA and CDR2 FQGNSA. There are 17 residues in the CDR3. V was cut by 1 base and J by 0 bases, with 10 bases left in between. CDR3 residues: CASSLEGTASGANVLTF. The CDR3 DNA is TGTGCCAGCAGCTTAGAAGGGACGGCCTCTGGGGCCAACGTCCTGACTTTC.